The 18 T cell receptor beta chains listed next were all sequenced from one sample in a study of cytomegalovirus exposure and HLA in healthy donors. Primers for the PCR totalled 60 Vbeta and 13 Jbeta. The assay was immunoSEQ multiplex PCR, and TCRdb's table has in-frame clones only and misses some. Of about 25,000 clones listed, 70% were seen once; the top ten hold roughly 4%. Material for sequencing was PBMCs. All receptors come from a woman aged 45-60 years in good health and CMV-seronegative.

The chain links TRBV29-1 to TRBJ1-5; D remains unclear. Per the germline V gene, CDR1 is SQVTM and CDR2 is ANQGSEA. V gave up 0 bases and J gave up 7 bases, with 7 bases separating them. The length of the CDR3 is 12 residues. The chain's CDR3 is CSVEDPGQPQHF. CDR3 sequence (DNA): TGCAGCGTTGAAGATCCAGGCCAGCCCCAGCATTTT.

This clone was counted between two and nine times. This sequence joins TRBV4-2 and TRBJ1-5; D uncertain. With 0 bases removed from V and 6 bases from J, the gap between germline ends came to 6 bases. The germline V gene has CDR1 LGHNA and CDR2 YNFKEQ. The CDR3 is 13 residues long. CDR3 DNA: TGTGCCAGCAGCCAAGAGTCGGGTCAGCCCCAGCATTTT. It is translated as CASSQESGQPQHF.

In DNA, the CDR3 is TGCGCCAGCAGCTTGTCAGGGTTTGGCTACACCTTC. Its protein product is CASSLSGFGYTF. The V gene is TRBV5-1, the J gene TRBJ1-2; D is perhaps TRBD1 (5 bases). V was pared by 1 base and J by 7 bases, with 8 bases between. Germline V CDR1 and CDR2: SGHRS, YFSETQ. The CDR3 runs 12 residues.

The rearrangement joins TRBV12-5 to TRBJ2-7, with a possible D match to TRBD1 (6 bases). This CDR3 comprises 13 residues. Germline CDR1 is LGHNT and CDR2 is FRNRAP. V was trimmed by 3 bases and J by 2 bases, leaving 8 bases between them. The CDR3 coding sequence is TGTGCTAGTGGTTTACAGGGACCCTACGAGCAGTACTTC. Protein sequence: CASGLQGPYEQYF.

This chain joins TRBV5-8 and TRBJ1-2; a possible D gene is TRBD1 (5 bases). Trimming removed 1 base from V and 7 bases from J, with 11 bases in between. The CDR3 extends over 13 amino acids. Germline loops: CDR1 SGHTS, CDR2 YDEGEE. Here the CDR3 reads CASSLQGDPGYTF. In DNA form, the CDR3 reads TGTGCCAGCAGCTTGCAGGGTGATCCTGGCTACACCTTC.

The chain joins TRBV27 to TRBJ2-7; 8 positions agree with TRBD2. CDR1 and CDR2 (germline): MNHEY, SMNVEV (reference sequence). The CDR3 length is 14 residues. Trimming at V came to 3 bases and at J to 1 base, leaving 2 bases not matched to a gene. The CDR3 spells CASSFRGGSYEQYF. CDR3 nucleotides: TGTGCCAGCAGTTTTCGGGGGGGATCCTACGAGCAGTACTTC.

This clone showed up just a few times. This chain links TRBV4-1 with TRBJ1-2; TRBD1 matches at 7 bases. Germline V gene sequence: CDR1 MGHRA, CDR2 YSYEKL. The CDR3 has 15 residues. Losses at the gene ends were 2 bases for V and 6 bases for J; bases not matched to a gene: 9. The CDR3 sequence: CASSQPGQSGDGYTF. CDR3 sequence (DNA): TGCGCCAGCAGCCAACCGGGACAGTCAGGAGATGGCTACACCTTC.

This chain joins TRBV29-1 and TRBJ2-1; a possible D gene is TRBD2 (5 bases). Germline V gene data show CDR1 as SQVTM and CDR2 as ANQGSEA. The CDR3 totals 13 residues. The V end lost 4 bases, the J end lost 2 bases, and 9 bases lay between the germline ends. The CDR3 sequence: CSVAERAYNEQFF. The CDR3 DNA reads TGCAGCGTTGCTGAGAGGGCCTACAATGAGCAGTTCTTC.

The rearrangement joins TRBV29-1 to TRBJ2-1, with 8 nucleotides matching TRBD2. The CDR3 is 14 residues long. CDR1 and CDR2 from the germline V gene are SQVTM and ANQGSEA. The V gene end was trimmed by 6 bases and the J gene end by 3 bases; junction bases not matched to a gene: 7. The CDR3 DNA is TGCAGCGTAGCCGGGAGGGGGAACTACAATGAGCAGTTCTTC. Amino acids: CSVAGRGNYNEQFF.

The rearrangement joins TRBV19 to TRBJ1-5; 10 bases are shared with TRBD1. The ends lost 5 bases at V and 7 bases at J; junction bases unmatched: 5. The length of the CDR3 is 14 residues. Germline CDR1 and CDR2: LNHDA and SQIVND (reference sequence). DNA for the CDR3: TGTGCCAGTAGTTCCCCGGGACAGGGGCAGCCCCAGCATTTT. Residues: CASSSPGQGQPQHF.

This clone was detected a few times. The rearrangement joins TRBV11-2 to TRBJ2-2, with D possibly matching TRBD2 (7 bases). V lost 7 bases and J lost 4, with 22 bases in between. CDR3 length: 17 residues. Per germline, CDR1 SGHAT and CDR2 FQNNGV. The CDR3 DNA is TGTGCCAGCAACTCCCCGGCTAGCGGAGGGGGCACCGGGGAGCTGTTTTTT. Translation: CASNSPASGGGTGELFF.

V usage is TRBV6-1 and J usage is TRBJ1-5; the match to TRBD1 covers 10 bases. Trimming cost V 6 bases and J 7 bases; bases outside gene matches: 9. The germline V gene has CDR1 MNHNS and CDR2 SASEGT. The CDR3 loop spans 15 amino acids. The CDR3 DNA reads TGTGCCAGCAGCCCGGGACAGGGGTCGGGACAGCCCCAGCATTTT. This sequence encodes CASSPGQGSGQPQHF.

The CDR3 spells CSVASGGTDTQYF. The CDR3, as DNA: TGCAGCGTTGCCTCGGGTGGGACAGATACGCAGTATTTT. This chain uses TRBV29-1 with TRBJ2-3; D remains ambiguous. Between the trimmed V and J ends, which lost 4 bases and 3 bases, there was a span of 11 bases. The CDR3 has 13 residues. Germline V gene sequence: CDR1 SQVTM, CDR2 ANQGSEA.

The rearrangement joins TRBV15 to TRBJ2-3; D not certain. V lost 0 bases and J 4 bases, leaving 8 bases between the germline ends. The CDR3 consists of 14 residues. Per germline, CDR1 LNHNV and CDR2 YYDKDF (reference sequence). DNA of the CDR3: TGTGCCACCAGCAGAGATCGCTCGGCAGATACGCAGTATTTT. Protein sequence: CATSRDRSADTQYF.

The chain couples TRBV29-1 to TRBJ2-1; 7 bases are shared with TRBD1. Looked up from germline, CDR1 is SQVTM and CDR2 is ANQGSEA. The CDR3 consists of 15 residues. With 6 bases clipped from V and 3 bases from J, the junction kept 11 bases outside the gene matches. The CDR3 nucleotides read TGCAGCGTGGGCGAGACAGGGAACCGCTACAATGAGCAGTTCTTC. This encodes CSVGETGNRYNEQFF.

CDR3 sequence: CASSLVPSSSTDTQYF. The CDR3 DNA is TGTGCCAGCAGCTTAGTCCCTAGCTCGAGCACAGATACGCAGTATTTT. The chain carries TRBV7-2 and TRBJ2-3, with D perhaps TRBD2 (5 bases). CDR1 is SGHTA and CDR2 is FQGNSA in the germline V gene. Trimming removed 1 base from V and 0 bases from J, with 11 bases in between. This CDR3 region has 16 residues. Using reference TRBV7-2 and TRBJ2-3 for the parts outside the CDR3, the full variable domain is GAGVSQSPSNKVTEKGKDVELRCDPISGHTALYWYRQSLGQGLEFLIYFQGNSAPDKSGLPSDRFSAERTGGSVSTLTIQRTQQEDSAVYLCASSLVPSSSTDTQYFGPGTRLTVL.

The sample holds a few counts of this clone. The gene calls are TRBV21-1 and TRBJ2-7; TRBD1 is taken as the D call from the table, unchecked against the DNA. TRBV21-1 is marked as a pseudogene. CDR3 length: 15 amino acids. For the CDR3, the DNA is TGTGCCAGCAGCAAAAACCGGGACAGGGGTGGGGAGCAGTACTTC. Translated: CASSKNRDRGGEQYF.

V gene TRBV10-3 combines with J gene TRBJ2-5, with TRBD2 identical over 9 bases. V was pared by 3 bases and J by 4 bases, with 6 bases of the junction left unmatched. The CDR3 is 15 residues long. Germline-derived CDR1 and CDR2 are ENHRY and SYGVKD. The CDR3 loop is CAISDVAGDRETQYF. CDR3 DNA sequence: TGTGCCATCAGTGACGTAGCGGGAGATAGAGAGACCCAGTACTTC.